These 15 T cell receptor beta chains share one sample of origin, sequenced in a study of blood T cell repertoires in COVID-19. Generated by immunoSEQ multiplex PCR, the TCRdb table keeps only in-frame clones and is missing some. Here the sample spans some 340,000 clones, around four fifths being singletons. The material sequenced was peripheral blood. The receptors here all came from a man aged 30 to 45 with active or convalescent COVID-19.

This chain links TRBV11-2 with TRBJ2-7; the D is unclear. This CDR3 has 12 residues. The germline V and J ends were trimmed by 6 bases and 1 base, with 7 bases remaining between them. CDR1 and CDR2 (germline): SGHAT, FQNNGV. CDR3 residues: CASRRTSYEQYF. CDR3 in DNA: TGTGCCAGCAGACGAACATCCTACGAGCAGTACTTC. The variable domain in full, completed from reference TRBV11-2 and TRBJ2-7, reads EAGVAQSPRYKIIEKRQSVAFWCNPISGHATLYWYQQILGQGPKLLIQFQNNGVVDDSQLPKDRFSAERLKGVDSTLKIQPAKLEDSAVYLCASRRTSYEQYFGPGTRLTVT.

The V call is TRBV28, the J call TRBJ2-1; 9 bases align to TRBD1. Unmatched junction bases numbered 16, after V lost 5 bases and J lost 5 bases. The CDR3 loop spans 18 amino acids. Germline V gene data show CDR1 as MDHEN and CDR2 as SYDVKM. The chain's CDR3 is CASSGTGNRFYLNNEQFF. The CDR3 DNA is TGTGCCAGCAGTGGGACAGGGAATCGATTTTACCTTAACAATGAGCAGTTCTTC.

This sequence joins TRBV27 and TRBJ1-2; D might be TRBD1 (6 bases). The CDR3 has 13 amino acids. Germline V gives CDR1 MNHEY, CDR2 SMNVEV (reference sequence). V was pared by 2 bases and J by 4 bases, with 8 bases between. The CDR3 loop reads CASSLRQAYGYTF. Here the CDR3 DNA reads TGTGCCAGCAGTTTAAGACAGGCCTATGGCTACACCTTC.

The rearrangement joins TRBV3-1 (or the pseudogene TRBV3-2) to TRBJ2-2, with a tentative D call TRBD1 (5 bases). V was trimmed by 1 base and J by 7 bases, leaving 10 bases between them. The length of the CDR3 is 14 residues. Looked up from germline, CDR1 is LGHDT and CDR2 is YNNKEL (reference sequence). CDR3: CASSQGQSRGELFF. In DNA form, the CDR3 reads TGTGCCAGCAGCCAAGGACAGAGCCGCGGGGAGCTGTTTTTT.

The sample holds a few counts of this clone. The gene calls are TRBV10-1 and TRBJ1-2, with 11 bases identical to TRBD1. Germline values: CDR1 WNHNN, CDR2 SYGVQD (reference sequence). J gave up 8 bases and V 8 bases, and 16 bases lay outside the gene matches. The CDR3 loop spans 16 amino acids. The CDR3 loop is CASHYPRDRGESGYTF. In DNA, the CDR3 is TGCGCCAGCCACTATCCCCGGGACAGGGGGGAAAGCGGCTACACCTTC.

V usage is TRBV6-2 or TRBV6-3 and J usage is TRBJ2-5; 7 nucleotides line up with TRBD2. In germline, CDR1 is MNHEY, CDR2 SVGEGT. J lost 5 bases, V lost 6 bases, and 6 bases had no gene match. The CDR3 has 13 residues. The chain's CDR3 is CASSRLAAETQYF. In DNA form, the CDR3 reads TGTGCCAGCAGCAGGCTAGCGGCGGAGACCCAGTACTTC.

The chain couples TRBV7-9 to TRBJ2-7; perhaps TRBD1 as D (5 bases). Germline CDR1 reads SEHNR; CDR2 reads FQNEAQ (reference sequence). This CDR3 is 15 amino acids long. Trimming removed 5 bases from V and 0 bases from J, with 14 bases in between. CDR3 residues: CASSATGPYSYEQYF. DNA for the CDR3: TGTGCCAGCAGCGCAACAGGTCCCTACTCCTACGAGCAGTACTTC.

The chain uses TRBV5-1 and TRBJ2-7; D might be TRBD1 (6 bases). With 1 base removed from V and 6 bases from J, the gap between germline ends came to 14 bases. The CDR3 covers 14 residues. Germline V gene sequence: CDR1 SGHRS, CDR2 YFSETQ. CDR3 DNA: TGCGCCAGCAGCTTGACAGGGAATAAGGTCGAGCAGTACTTC. It translates to CASSLTGNKVEQYF.

The rearrangement joins TRBV7-2 to TRBJ2-7, with 11 bases identical to TRBD2. The CDR3 totals 14 residues. Per the germline V gene, CDR1 is SGHTA and CDR2 is FQGNSA. Trimming at V came to 2 bases and at J to 7 bases, leaving 4 bases not matched to a gene. Here the CDR3 reads CASSLTLAGGEQYF. CDR3 DNA sequence: TGTGCCAGCAGCTTAACTCTAGCGGGGGGTGAGCAGTACTTC.

The CDR3 loop reads CASSSPDSYNEQFF. For the CDR3, the DNA is TGTGCCAGCAGTTCCCCCGACTCATACAATGAGCAGTTCTTC. This sequence joins TRBV28 and TRBJ2-1, with D hard to call. The germline V gene has CDR1 MDHEN and CDR2 SYDVKM. V was cut by 4 bases and J by 4 bases, with 11 bases left in between. CDR3 length: 14 amino acids.

The gene calls are TRBV3-1 (or the pseudogene TRBV3-2) and TRBJ1-2; weak D call: TRBD1 (5 bases). Trimming left V 0 bases short and J 4 bases short, with 15 bases between. The CDR3 has 16 amino acids. Germline V gene sequence: CDR1 LGHDT, CDR2 YNNKEL (reference sequence). The CDR3 sequence is CASSQDTRGCIYGYTF. In DNA, the CDR3 is TGTGCCAGCAGCCAAGATACAAGGGGCTGCATCTATGGCTACACCTTC.

This clone came up once. The chain uses TRBV2 and TRBJ1-6, with D possibly TRBD1 on 5 matching bases. The CDR3 spans 15 residues. Trimming pared 2 bases from V and 6 bases from J, leaving 11 bases between. Germline CDR1 SNHLY, CDR2 FYNNEI. DNA for the CDR3: TGTGCCAGCAGTGAATGGTCAGGGATTAATTCACCCCTCCACTTT. Its protein product is CASSEWSGINSPLHF.

V is TRBV6-5 and J is TRBJ1-2, with D perhaps matching TRBD1 (5 bases). The CDR3 covers 16 residues. CDR1 is MNHEY and CDR2 is SVGAGI in the germline V gene. Trimming took 2 bases from V and 8 from J, leaving 21 bases between them. The chain's CDR3 is CASSYRRQSHEVGYTF. The CDR3 DNA sequence: TGTGCCAGCAGTTACCGTCGACAGTCCCATGAGGTGGGCTACACCTTC.

The chain recombines TRBV19 with TRBJ1-4; D uncertain. Per the germline V gene, CDR1 is LNHDA and CDR2 is SQIVND (reference sequence). Between the trimmed V and J ends, which lost 1 base and 11 bases, there was a span of 14 bases. There are 14 residues in the CDR3. CDR3 in DNA: TGTGCCAGTAGTATAGCCAGAGAATACGGGAAACTGTTTTTT. It yields the protein CASSIAREYGKLFF.

CDR3 in DNA: TGTGCCAGCAAACGAAGCCGGGGAGGAGATACGCAGTATTTT. Encoded protein: CASKRSRGGDTQYF. V usage is TRBV6-6 and J usage is TRBJ2-3, with a weak D call TRBD2 (6 bases). The ends were cut back, 7 bases at V and 5 bases at J, with 16 bases in the middle. CDR1 is MNHNY and CDR2 is SVGAGI in the germline V gene (reference sequence). CDR3 size: 14 residues.